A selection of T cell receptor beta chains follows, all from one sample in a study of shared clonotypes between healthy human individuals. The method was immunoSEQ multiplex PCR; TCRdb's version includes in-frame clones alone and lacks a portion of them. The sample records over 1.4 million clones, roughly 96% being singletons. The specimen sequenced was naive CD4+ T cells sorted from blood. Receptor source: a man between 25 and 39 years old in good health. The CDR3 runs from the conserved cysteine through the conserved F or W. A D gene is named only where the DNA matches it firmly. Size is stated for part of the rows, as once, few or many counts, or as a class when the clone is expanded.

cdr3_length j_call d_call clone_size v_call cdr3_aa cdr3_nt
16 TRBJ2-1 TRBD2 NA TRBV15 CATSWISGRAGNEQFF TGTGCCACCAGCTGGATTAGCGGGAGGGCCGGAAATGAGCAGTTCTTC
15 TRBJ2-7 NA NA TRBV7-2 CASSLTGPWAYEQYF TGTGCCAGCAGCTTGACCGGGCCCTGGGCCTACGAGCAGTACTTC
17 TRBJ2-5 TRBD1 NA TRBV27 CASRRETGTGVWETQYF TGTGCCAGCAGACGGGAAACCGGGACAGGGGTCTGGGAGACCCAGTACTTC
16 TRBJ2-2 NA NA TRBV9 CASSVVHGANTGELFF TGTGCCAGCAGCGTAGTCCACGGAGCTAACACCGGGGAGCTGTTTTTT
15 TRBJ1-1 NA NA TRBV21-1 CASSKGQGPDTEAFF TGTGCCAGCAGCAAAGGACAGGGACCAGACACTGAAGCTTTCTTT
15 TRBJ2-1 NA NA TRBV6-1 CASTKGGTLTNEQFF TGTGCCAGCACCAAAGGGGGGACCCTTACAAATGAGCAGTTCTTC
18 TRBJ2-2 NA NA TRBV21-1 CASSKELAGRGNTGELFF TGTGCCAGCAGCAAAGAGTTAGCGGGGCGGGGGAACACCGGGGAGCTGTTTTTT
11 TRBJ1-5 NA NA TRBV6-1 CAGGRNQPQHF TGTGCCGGCGGTCGGAATCAGCCCCAGCATTTT
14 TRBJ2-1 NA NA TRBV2 CASSEALASNEQFF TGTGCCAGCAGTGAAGCGCTAGCCAGCAATGAGCAGTTCTTC
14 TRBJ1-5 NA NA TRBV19 CASSIQGTNQPQHF TGTGCCAGTAGTATACAAGGGACAAATCAGCCCCAGCATTTT
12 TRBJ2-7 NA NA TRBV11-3 CASSTQGYEQYF TGTGCCAGCAGCACGCAGGGCTACGAGCAGTACTTC
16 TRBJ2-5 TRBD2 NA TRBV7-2 CASSLRWEGPRETQYF TGTGCCAGCAGCTTAAGGTGGGAGGGCCCGAGGGAGACCCAGTACTTC
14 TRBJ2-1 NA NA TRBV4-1 CASSQDSSYNEQFF TGCGCCAGCAGCCAGGACAGCTCCTACAATGAGCAGTTCTTC
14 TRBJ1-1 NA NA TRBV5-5 CASSLGVGWTEAFF TGTGCCAGCAGCTTGGGTGTGGGGTGGACTGAAGCTTTCTTT
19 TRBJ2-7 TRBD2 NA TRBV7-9 CASSLTLGHETSGSYEQYF TGTGCCAGCAGCTTAACTCTAGGGCATGAGACTAGCGGCTCCTACGAGCAGTACTTC
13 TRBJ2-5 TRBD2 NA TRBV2 CASSEPSGETQYF TGTGCCAGCAGTGAACCTAGCGGAGAGACCCAGTACTTC
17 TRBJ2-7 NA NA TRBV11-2 CASSLFAGRGNPYEQYF TGTGCCAGCAGCTTATTTGCAGGAAGAGGGAACCCCTACGAGCAGTACTTC
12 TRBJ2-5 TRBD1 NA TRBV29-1 CSVKQGVETQYF TGCAGCGTAAAACAGGGGGTAGAGACCCAGTACTTC
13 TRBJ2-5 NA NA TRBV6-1 CASSHRVGETQYF TGTGCCAGCAGCCATCGAGTCGGAGAGACCCAGTACTTC
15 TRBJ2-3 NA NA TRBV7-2 CASSLQGVGVDTQYF TGTGCCAGCAGCCTCCAGGGAGTGGGAGTAGATACGCAGTATTTT
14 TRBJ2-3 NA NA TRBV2 CASNQVAFTDTQYF TGTGCCAGCAACCAGGTAGCGTTCACAGATACGCAGTATTTT
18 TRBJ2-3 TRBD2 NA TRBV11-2 CASSLDSGTSGRRATQYF TGTGCCAGCAGCTTAGATAGCGGGACTAGCGGGAGAAGGGCTACGCAGTATTTT
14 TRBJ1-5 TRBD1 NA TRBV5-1 CASKTGRRNQPQHF TGCGCCAGTAAGACAGGGAGGCGCAATCAGCCCCAGCATTTT
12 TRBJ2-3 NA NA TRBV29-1 CSVGGGSDTQYF TGCAGCGTTGGAGGGGGATCAGATACGCAGTATTTT
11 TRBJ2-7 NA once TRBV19 CASSTPGEQYF TGTGCCAGTAGTACCCCAGGGGAGCAGTACTTC
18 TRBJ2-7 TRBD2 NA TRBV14 CASSPPRERLAYSYEQYF TGTGCCAGCAGCCCTCCTAGAGAGCGACTAGCGTACTCCTACGAGCAGTACTTC
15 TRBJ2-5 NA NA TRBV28 CASSSLQVTQETQYF TGTGCCAGCAGTTCTCTCCAGGTAACCCAAGAGACCCAGTACTTC
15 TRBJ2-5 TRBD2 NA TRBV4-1 CASSQETSGSMTQYF TGCGCCAGCAGCCAAGAAACTAGCGGGAGTATGACCCAGTACTTC
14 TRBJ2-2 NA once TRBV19 CASSIGPNTGELFF TGTGCCAGTAGTATAGGACCTAACACCGGGGAGCTGTTTTTT
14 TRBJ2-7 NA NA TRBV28 CASSPSGTQYEQYF TGTGCCAGCAGTCCGTCCGGGACTCAATACGAGCAGTACTTC
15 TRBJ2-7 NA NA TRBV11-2 CASSLDYRSTGEQYF TGTGCCAGCAGCTTAGATTACAGGTCAACGGGCGAGCAGTACTTC
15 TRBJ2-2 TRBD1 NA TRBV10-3 CAISATGGGTGELFF TGTGCCATCAGTGCGACAGGGGGCGGCACCGGGGAGCTGTTTTTT
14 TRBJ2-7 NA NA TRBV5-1 CASSLQGSSYEQYF TGCGCCAGCAGCTTGCAGGGCAGCTCCTACGAGCAGTACTTC
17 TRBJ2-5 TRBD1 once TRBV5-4 CASSQTGTGGFRETQYF TGTGCCAGCAGCCAGACCGGGACAGGGGGCTTCCGGGAGACCCAGTACTTC
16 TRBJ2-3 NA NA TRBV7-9 CASSKTKQGLADTQYF TGTGCCAGCAGCAAAACTAAACAGGGATTAGCAGATACGCAGTATTTT
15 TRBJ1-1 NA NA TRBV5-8 CASSLPGTSNTEAFF TGTGCCAGCAGCTTGCCCGGCACCTCGAACACTGAAGCTTTCTTT
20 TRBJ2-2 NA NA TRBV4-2 CASSQDLRGRTIQNTGELFF TGTGCCAGCAGCCAAGATTTGAGGGGGAGGACTATCCAGAACACCGGGGAGCTGTTTTTT
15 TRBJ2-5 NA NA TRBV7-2 CASSPQGTSQETQYF TGTGCCAGCAGCCCACAGGGGACTAGCCAAGAGACCCAGTACTTC
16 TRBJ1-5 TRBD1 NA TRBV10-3 CAIRGDRGHSNQPQHF TGTGCCATCAGGGGGGACAGAGGGCATAGCAATCAGCCCCAGCATTTT
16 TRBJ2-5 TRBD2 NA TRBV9 CASSVLAGGLQETQYF TGTGCCAGCAGCGTATTAGCGGGAGGACTGCAAGAGACCCAGTACTTC
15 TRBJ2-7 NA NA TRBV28 CASSVNTLDSYEQYF TGTGCCAGCAGCGTCAATACCTTGGACTCCTACGAGCAGTACTTC
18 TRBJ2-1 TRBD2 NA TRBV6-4 CASRRTSGALSSYNEQFF TGTGCCAGCAGGAGGACTAGCGGGGCCCTCAGCTCCTACAATGAGCAGTTCTTC
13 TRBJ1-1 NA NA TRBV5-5 CASSFRFWTEAFF TGTGCCAGCAGCTTCCGGTTTTGGACTGAAGCTTTCTTT
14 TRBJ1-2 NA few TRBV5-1 CASSFREPNYGYTF TGCGCCAGCAGCTTCAGGGAGCCTAACTATGGCTACACCTTC
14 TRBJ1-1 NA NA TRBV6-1 CASSESVRRAEAFF TGTGCCAGCAGTGAATCCGTCCGGAGGGCTGAAGCTTTCTTT
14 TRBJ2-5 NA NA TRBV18 CASSPPGRFGTQYF TGTGCCAGCTCACCACCGGGACGGTTTGGGACCCAGTACTTC
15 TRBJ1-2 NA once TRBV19 CASHGGGIVVYGYTF TGTGCCAGCCACGGTGGGGGCATAGTAGTCTATGGCTACACCTTC
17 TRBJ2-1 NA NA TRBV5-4 CASSLAPASVGVNEQFF TGTGCCAGCAGCTTGGCCCCAGCCTCGGTCGGTGTCAATGAGCAGTTCTTC
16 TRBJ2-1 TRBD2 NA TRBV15 CATSRLGTSGKNEQFF TGTGCCACCAGCAGACTAGGGACTAGCGGGAAGAATGAGCAGTTCTTC
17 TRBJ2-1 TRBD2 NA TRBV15 CATSRVFDAGGRYEQFF TGTGCCACCAGCAGAGTCTTCGACGCGGGAGGGCGTTATGAGCAGTTCTTC